This T cell receptor (beta chain) was recorded in a study of tumor and adjacent non-tumor tissue in lung cancer. For the study at large: The cohort had around eleven adenocarcinoma, a couple of squamous cell and 1 small cell patients.

RNA was extracted from bulk tissue without any cell sorting. More than 3 cm separated this lung sample from the edge of the tumor. Broader study findings: Shorter survival was associated with higher TCR diversity in tumors. Significantly higher TCR diversity was found in tumor than normal lung.

Points on this clonotype: Its specificity is unknown. The junction departs from the called germline gene at one end, perhaps through a read error.

The CDR3 extends over 17 amino acids. CDR1 MNHEY and CDR2 SVGEGT come from the germline V gene. TCRbeta libraries were built with three rounds of nested PCR, modified from ARM-PCR. Via MiXCR, TCRdb re-called the multiplex PCR reads, giving one row per CDR3 protein. The sample has fewer than 75,000 distinct CDR3 sequences; around 82% are singletons. Sequencing used distant non-tumor lung tissue. V gene TRBV6-2 or TRBV6-3 combines with J gene TRBJ2-1, with D perhaps matching TRBD2 (5 bases). This receptor was obtained from a man aged 55 to 69 with non-small cell lung cancer. The CDR3 DNA reads TGTGCGAGCAGTTACTCCCCGACTAACGGGCTATACAATGAGCAGTTCTTC. Its protein product is CASSYSPTNGLYNEQFF.